A selection of T cell receptor beta chains follows, all from one sample in a study of response to subunit inactivated influenza vaccine. From the RT-PCR reads, TCRdb called clonotypes with MiXCR, one entry per CDR3 protein. The sample consists of approximately 530,000 distinct CDR3 sequences, 7.5% to 8.5% of them appearing once. Sequenced here: PBMCs from blood, sampled less than 30 months after vaccination. The receptors derive from a man between 50 and 69 years old who received an inactivated influenza vaccine. The CDR3 runs from the conserved cysteine through the conserved F or W. A D gene is named only where the DNA matches it firmly. Size is omitted from some rows. Given values are once, few, many or a class for expanded clones.

V gene: TRBV20-1; D gene: NA; clone size: few; J gene: TRBJ2-1; CDR3 protein: CSARVSNHEQFF; CDR3 DNA: TGCAGTGCTAGAGTCTCTAACCATGAGCAGTTCTTC
V gene: TRBV20-1; D gene: NA; clone size: many; J gene: TRBJ2-3; CDR3 protein: CSARVLGHGVTDTQYF; CDR3 DNA: TGCAGTGCTAGAGTATTGGGGCACGGAGTCACAGATACGCAGTATTTT
V gene: TRBV5-1; D gene: TRBD1; clone size: many; J gene: TRBJ1-6; CDR3 protein: CASRRDRANSPLHF; CDR3 DNA: TGCGCCAGCAGACGGGACAGGGCTAATTCACCCCTCCACTTT
V gene: TRBV28; D gene: NA; clone size: NA; J gene: TRBJ2-5; CDR3 protein: CASRARAMHETQYF; CDR3 DNA: TGTGCCAGCAGGGCACGGGCGATGCATGAGACCCAGTACTTC
V gene: TRBV12-3/TRBV12-4; D gene: NA; clone size: many; J gene: TRBJ1-1; CDR3 protein: CASSWGFEAFF; CDR3 DNA: TGTGCCAGCAGTTGGGGTTTTGAAGCTTTCTTT
V gene: TRBV20-1; D gene: NA; clone size: many; J gene: TRBJ2-5; CDR3 protein: CSAPGHQYQETQYF; CDR3 DNA: TGCAGTGCCCCGGGACACCAGTACCAAGAGACCCAGTACTTC
V gene: TRBV3-1; D gene: NA; clone size: few; J gene: TRBJ1-1; CDR3 protein: CASRSPGMNTEAFF; CDR3 DNA: TGTGCCAGCAGATCACCGGGGATGAACACTGAAGCTTTCTTT
V gene: TRBV6-2/TRBV6-3; D gene: TRBD2; clone size: many; J gene: TRBJ2-7; CDR3 protein: CASRPGLSTLKLPGEQYF; CDR3 DNA: TGTGCCAGCCGTCCGGGACTATCAACCTTAAAACTACCGGGTGAGCAGTACTTC
V gene: TRBV4-2; D gene: NA; clone size: few; J gene: TRBJ2-2; CDR3 protein: CASSQGPIRELFF; CDR3 DNA: TGTGCCAGCAGCCAAGGCCCCATTCGGGAGCTGTTTTTT
V gene: TRBV29-1; D gene: NA; clone size: few; J gene: TRBJ2-5; CDR3 protein: CSVARVDRQETQYF; CDR3 DNA: TGCAGCGTGGCCCGCGTGGATAGACAAGAGACCCAGTACTTC
V gene: TRBV5-1; D gene: TRBD1; clone size: many; J gene: TRBJ2-7; CDR3 protein: CASSFRQGYEQYF; CDR3 DNA: TGCGCCAGCAGCTTTCGACAGGGCTACGAGCAGTACTTC
V gene: TRBV5-1; D gene: TRBD2; clone size: many; J gene: TRBJ2-1; CDR3 protein: CASSFGLAAASYNEQFF; CDR3 DNA: TGCGCCAGCAGCTTCGGACTAGCGGCTGCTTCCTACAATGAGCAGTTCTTC
V gene: TRBV4-1; D gene: TRBD1; clone size: NA; J gene: TRBJ1-4; CDR3 protein: CASSQGQQGANEKLFF; CDR3 DNA: TGCGCCAGCAGCCAGGGGCAACAGGGGGCTAATGAAAAACTGTTTTTT
V gene: TRBV7-2; D gene: NA; clone size: many; J gene: TRBJ2-7; CDR3 protein: CASSLATYEQYF; CDR3 DNA: TGTGCCAGCAGTTTGGCTACCTACGAGCAGTACTTC
V gene: TRBV20-1; D gene: NA; clone size: NA; J gene: TRBJ1-6; CDR3 protein: CSASSGFNSPLHF; CDR3 DNA: TGCAGTGCTAGTAGCGGCTTCAATTCACCCCTCCACTTT
V gene: TRBV12-3/TRBV12-4; D gene: TRBD2; clone size: NA; J gene: TRBJ2-7; CDR3 protein: CASSPMPRTSDSEQYF; CDR3 DNA: TGTGCCAGCAGTCCGATGCCTAGGACTAGCGACAGCGAGCAGTACTTC
V gene: TRBV7-2; D gene: TRBD2; clone size: few; J gene: TRBJ2-2; CDR3 protein: CASSARTSLYTGELFF; CDR3 DNA: TGTGCCAGCAGCGCCCGGACTAGCTTATACACCGGGGAGCTGTTTTTT
V gene: TRBV28; D gene: TRBD2; clone size: few; J gene: TRBJ2-1; CDR3 protein: CASSPPSTSGRLGEQFF; CDR3 DNA: TGTGCCAGCAGTCCGCCCTCGACTAGCGGGAGACTTGGTGAGCAGTTCTTC
V gene: TRBV19; D gene: NA; clone size: NA; J gene: TRBJ2-3; CDR3 protein: CASRSSGKGTQYF; CDR3 DNA: TGTGCCAGTAGATCTTCAGGGAAAGGTACGCAGTATTTT
V gene: TRBV29-1; D gene: NA; clone size: few; J gene: TRBJ1-5; CDR3 protein: CSVGDTSNQPQHF; CDR3 DNA: TGCAGCGTGGGGGACACGAGCAATCAGCCCCAGCATTTT
V gene: TRBV4-3; D gene: TRBD2; clone size: few; J gene: TRBJ2-5; CDR3 protein: CASSQDAPASGRAGETQYF; CDR3 DNA: TGCGCCAGCAGCCAAGATGCCCCTGCTAGCGGGAGGGCCGGCGAGACCCAGTACTTC
V gene: TRBV27; D gene: TRBD1; clone size: many; J gene: TRBJ2-7; CDR3 protein: CASSLSAGTGYYEQYF; CDR3 DNA: TGTGCCAGCAGTTTATCGGCCGGGACAGGGTACTACGAGCAGTACTTC
V gene: TRBV6-2/TRBV6-3; D gene: TRBD2; clone size: many; J gene: TRBJ2-7; CDR3 protein: CASSTTSGSSYEQYF; CDR3 DNA: TGTGCCAGCAGTACGACTAGCGGGAGCTCCTACGAGCAGTACTTC
V gene: TRBV11-2; D gene: NA; clone size: many; J gene: TRBJ2-5; CDR3 protein: CASSLDAWQKETQYF; CDR3 DNA: TGTGCCAGCAGCTTAGATGCTTGGCAGAAAGAGACCCAGTACTTC
V gene: TRBV10-3; D gene: NA; clone size: NA; J gene: TRBJ1-2; CDR3 protein: CAISDDGGGSNGYTF; CDR3 DNA: TGTGCCATCAGTGACGACGGGGGGGGGTCGAATGGCTACACCTTC